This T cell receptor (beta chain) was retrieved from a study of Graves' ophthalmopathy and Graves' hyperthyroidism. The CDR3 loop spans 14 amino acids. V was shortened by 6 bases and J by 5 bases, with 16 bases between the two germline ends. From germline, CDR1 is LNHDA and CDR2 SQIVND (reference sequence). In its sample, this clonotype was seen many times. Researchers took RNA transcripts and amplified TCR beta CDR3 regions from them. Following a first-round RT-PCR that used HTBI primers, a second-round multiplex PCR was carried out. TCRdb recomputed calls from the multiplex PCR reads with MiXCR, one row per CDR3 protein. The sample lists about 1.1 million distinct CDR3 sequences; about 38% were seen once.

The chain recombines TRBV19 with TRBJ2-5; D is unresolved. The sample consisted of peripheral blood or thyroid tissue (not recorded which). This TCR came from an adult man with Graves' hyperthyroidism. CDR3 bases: TGTGCCAGTAGAGGGTGGAACAGTTACGAGACCCAGTACTTC. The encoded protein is CASRGWNSYETQYF.